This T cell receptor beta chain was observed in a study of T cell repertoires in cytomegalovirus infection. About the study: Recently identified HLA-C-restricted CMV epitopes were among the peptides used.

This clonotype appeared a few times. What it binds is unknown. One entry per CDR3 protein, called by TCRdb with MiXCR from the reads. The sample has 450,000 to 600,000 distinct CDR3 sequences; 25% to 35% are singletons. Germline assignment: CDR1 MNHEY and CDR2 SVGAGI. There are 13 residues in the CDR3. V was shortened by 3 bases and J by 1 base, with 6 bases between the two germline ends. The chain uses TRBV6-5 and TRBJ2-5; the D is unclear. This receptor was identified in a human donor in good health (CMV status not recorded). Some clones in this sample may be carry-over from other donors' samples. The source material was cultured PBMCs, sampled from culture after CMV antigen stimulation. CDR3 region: CASSYPGQETQYF. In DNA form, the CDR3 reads TGTGCCAGCAGTTATCCAGGCCAAGAGACCCAGTACTTC.